Listed below are T cell receptor beta chains from one sample, sequenced in a study of CD8 T cells in ankylosing spondylitis. TCRdb processed the 5' RACE reads anew with MiXCR; each CDR3 protein has one entry. The sample has 350,000 or so distinct CDR3 sequences; roughly 14% are singletons. Sequencing was done on a sample of blood, either unsorted or a sorted T cell fraction (not recorded which). All receptors come from a male donor with ankylosing spondylitis or in good health (not recorded which). CDR3s include the opening cysteine and the closing phenylalanine or tryptophan.

J | V | CDR3
TRBJ2-1 | TRBV10-1 | CASSDGGKNNEQFF
TRBJ1-2 | TRBV9 | CASSPPEANYGYTF
TRBJ1-1 | TRBV12-5 | CASGARGNTEAFF
TRBJ2-2 | TRBV5-1 | CASNLDVPANTGELFF
TRBJ2-3 | TRBV3-1 | CASSPWGSSTDTQYF
TRBJ2-5 | TRBV24-1 | CATSESGLQETQYF
TRBJ1-1 | TRBV6-5 | CASSYSPWGGDTEAFF
TRBJ2-1 | TRBV12-3/TRBV12-4 | CASSLGTDLSYNEQFF
TRBJ1-2 | TRBV9 | CASKKLYGYTF
TRBJ1-6 | TRBV10-3 | CATQGSSYNSPLHF
TRBJ2-5 | TRBV5-1 | CASSLLQETQYF
TRBJ2-5 | TRBV20-1 | CSARSAGGPAGLDQYF
TRBJ1-1 | TRBV20-1 | CSARLWEGSGLQNTEAFF
TRBJ1-1 | TRBV12-3/TRBV12-4 | CASSLLYTEAFF
TRBJ2-2 | TRBV12-3/TRBV12-4 | CASSDADTGELFF
TRBJ2-5 | TRBV7-2 | CASSSSAGRETQYF
TRBJ1-5 | TRBV6-1 | CASRGTGGNQPQHF
TRBJ2-7 | TRBV29-1 | CSVVARARYEQYF
TRBJ2-1 | TRBV7-2 | CASSPGPPGNEQFF
TRBJ2-1 | TRBV9 | CASSVGGESYNEQFF
TRBJ2-7 | TRBV12-3/TRBV12-4 | CASSLDGGGGISYEQYF
TRBJ1-2 | TRBV7-9 | CASSFSIGYTF
TRBJ2-7 | TRBV4-1 | CASSQDRVGLHF
TRBJ1-5 | TRBV6-1 | CASSQLSNQPQHF
TRBJ2-7 | TRBV3-1 | CASSPGGRIYEQYF
TRBJ2-7 | TRBV12-3/TRBV12-4 | CASSSRDEQYF